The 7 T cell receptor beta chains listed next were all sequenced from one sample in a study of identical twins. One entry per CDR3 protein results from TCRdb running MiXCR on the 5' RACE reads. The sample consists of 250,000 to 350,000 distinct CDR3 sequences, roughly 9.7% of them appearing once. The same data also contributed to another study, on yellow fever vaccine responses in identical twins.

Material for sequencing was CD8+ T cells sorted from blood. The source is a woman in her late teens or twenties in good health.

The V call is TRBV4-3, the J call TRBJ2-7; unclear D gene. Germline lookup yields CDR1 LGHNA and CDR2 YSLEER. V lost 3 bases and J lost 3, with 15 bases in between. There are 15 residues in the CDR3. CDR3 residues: CASSQSLDVLYEQYF. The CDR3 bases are TGCGCCAGCAGCCAGAGCTTGGACGTCCTCTACGAGCAGTACTTC.

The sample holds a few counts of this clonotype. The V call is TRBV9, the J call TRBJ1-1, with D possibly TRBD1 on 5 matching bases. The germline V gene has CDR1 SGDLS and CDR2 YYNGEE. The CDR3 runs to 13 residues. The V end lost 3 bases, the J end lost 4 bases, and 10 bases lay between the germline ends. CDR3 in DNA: TGTGCCAGCAGCGGGGGGAGGGCCACTGAAGCTTTCTTT. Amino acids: CASSGGRATEAFF.

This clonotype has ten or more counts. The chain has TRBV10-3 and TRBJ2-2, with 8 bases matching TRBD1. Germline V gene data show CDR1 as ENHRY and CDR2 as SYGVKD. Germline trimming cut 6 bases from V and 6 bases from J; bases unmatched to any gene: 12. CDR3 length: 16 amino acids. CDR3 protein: CAIRMTGAGGAGELFF. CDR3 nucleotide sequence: TGTGCCATCAGGATGACAGGGGCCGGGGGCGCCGGGGAGCTGTTTTTT.

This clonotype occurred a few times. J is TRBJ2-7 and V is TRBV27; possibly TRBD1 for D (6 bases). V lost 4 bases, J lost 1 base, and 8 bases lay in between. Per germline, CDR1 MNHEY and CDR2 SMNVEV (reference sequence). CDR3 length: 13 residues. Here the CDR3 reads CASSWDKSYEQYF. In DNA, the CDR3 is TGTGCCAGCAGTTGGGACAAATCCTACGAGCAGTACTTC.

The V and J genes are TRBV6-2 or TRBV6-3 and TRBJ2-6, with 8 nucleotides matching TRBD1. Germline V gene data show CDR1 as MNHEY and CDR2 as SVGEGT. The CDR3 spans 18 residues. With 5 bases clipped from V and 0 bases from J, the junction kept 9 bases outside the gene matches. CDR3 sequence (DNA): TGTGCCAGCAGTCCACTCAGGGGGCCGAACTCTGGGGCCAACGTCCTGACTTTC. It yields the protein CASSPLRGPNSGANVLTF.

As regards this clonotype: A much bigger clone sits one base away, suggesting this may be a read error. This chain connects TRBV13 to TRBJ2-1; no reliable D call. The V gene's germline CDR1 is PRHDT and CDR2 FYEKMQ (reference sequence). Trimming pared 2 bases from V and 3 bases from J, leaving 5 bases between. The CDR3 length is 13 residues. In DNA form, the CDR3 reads TGTGCCAGCAGCTTAAAGGGCTACAATGAGCAGTTCTTC. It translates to CASSLKGYNEQFF.

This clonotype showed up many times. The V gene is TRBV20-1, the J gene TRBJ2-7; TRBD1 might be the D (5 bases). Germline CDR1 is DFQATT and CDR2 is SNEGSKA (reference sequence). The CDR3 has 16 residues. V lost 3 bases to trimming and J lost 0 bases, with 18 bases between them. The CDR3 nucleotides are TGCAGTGCTAGCCTAGGGGCGGCAGAGCCCTCCTACGAGCAGTACTTC. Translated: CSASLGAAEPSYEQYF.